This is a list of T cell receptor beta chains from one sample in a study of blood T cell repertoires in COVID-19. Assay used: immunoSEQ multiplex PCR; TCRdb lists only in-frame clones, some missing. Found here are fewer than 80,000 clones, about four fifths of them singletons; the top ten hold more than 10%. The specimen was peripheral blood. Receptor source: a man aged 45-65 years with COVID-19, enrolled during active disease. CDR3s include the opening cysteine and the closing phenylalanine or tryptophan. The order of the fields is V gene, J gene, D gene, clone size, CDR3 DNA, CDR3 protein. D genes are given only for firm matches. Expanded clones are given a class, and other clones once, few, many or no size at all.

>TRBV4-2|TRBJ2-1|TRBD2|once
TGTGCCAGCAGCCCTCTTTGGCAGCGGGGGGTAATTCATGAGCAGTTCTTC
CASSPLWQRGVIHEQFF
>TRBV9|TRBJ1-1|TRBD1|few
TGTGCCAGCAGCGGCCCCGGGACAGAGTTCACTGAAGCTTTCTTT
CASSGPGTEFTEAFF
>TRBV11-2|TRBJ2-5|TRBD2|.
TGTGCCAGCAGCTCTGGACTAGCCCCAGAGACCCAGTACTTC
CASSSGLAPETQYF
>TRBV19|TRBJ1-1|.|.
TGTGCCAGTAGTATGGGCCCGCAAGCTTTCTTT
CASSMGPQAFF
>TRBV12-3/TRBV12-4|TRBJ1-2|.|.
TGTGCCAGCAGCCTATCTCCATGGTCTGGCTACACCTTC
CASSLSPWSGYTF
>TRBV9|TRBJ1-3|.|.
TGTGCCAGCAGCGACCCCAGCTCTGGAAACACCATATATTTT
CASSDPSSGNTIYF
>TRBV16|TRBJ2-2|.|once
TGTGCCAGCAGCCCTTACAAGAACACCGGGGAGCTGTTTTTT
CASSPYKNTGELFF
>TRBV6-1|TRBJ2-2|.|.
TGTGCCAGCAGTGAGGGGACATCGAACACCGGGGAGCTGTTTTTT
CASSEGTSNTGELFF
>TRBV7-3|TRBJ2-1|TRBD1|.
TGTGCCAGCAGCCCCGGGACAGGGGGTAGTCATGAGCAGTTCTTC
CASSPGTGGSHEQFF
>TRBV18|TRBJ2-7|TRBD1|once
TGTGCCAGCTCACCAGACGACAGGGGGCGGACAAATACACGCGTTCCCTACGAGCAGTACTTC
CASSPDDRGRTNTRVPYEQYF
>TRBV11-3|TRBJ2-1|.|.
TGTGCCAGCAGCTTGAGAGGGCTTCGGCAGTTCTTC
CASSLRGLRQFF
>TRBV7-9|TRBJ1-5|.|.
TGTGCCAGCAGCTTAGTTATGACAGAAAATAGCAATCAGCCCCAGCATTTT
CASSLVMTENSNQPQHF
>TRBV11-2|TRBJ1-1|.|.
TGTGCCAGCAGCTTAGAGCGGGCGAGGGTCACTGAAGCTTTCTTT
CASSLERARVTEAFF
>TRBV5-1|TRBJ1-1|.|few
TGCGCCAGCAGCCTCTTATATGACACTGAAGCTTTCTTT
CASSLLYDTEAFF
>TRBV18|TRBJ1-3|.|.
TGTGCCAGCTCACCACCGAATCTAGGAAACACCATATATTTT
CASSPPNLGNTIYF
>TRBV6-5|TRBJ2-1|TRBD2|.
TGTGCCAGCAGTTCGCTAGCGGGGGAAGACAATGAGCAGTTCTTC
CASSSLAGEDNEQFF
>TRBV5-1|TRBJ2-1|.|.
TGCGCCAGCAGCCCTGACAATGAGCAGTTCTTC
CASSPDNEQFF
>TRBV27|TRBJ2-7|.|.
TGTGCCAGCACCAGAAGCGGCATAGGCTCCTACGAGCAGTACTTC
CASTRSGIGSYEQYF
>TRBV27|TRBJ1-6|.|.
TGTGCCAGCAGTTTCAACACAGATAATTCACCCCTCCACTTT
CASSFNTDNSPLHF
>TRBV4-3|TRBJ2-1|.|.
TGCGCCAGCAGCCAAGAGGCCAGGAGGGCGAGTGAGCAGTTCTTC
CASSQEARRASEQFF
>TRBV10-3|TRBJ2-1|.|.
TGTGCCATCAGTGAGTCTGTCGGCTCCTACAATGAGCAGTTCTTC
CAISESVGSYNEQFF
>TRBV15|TRBJ2-7|.|.
TGTGCCACCAGCGACCGGGAAAAGGGCTACGAGCAGTACTTC
CATSDREKGYEQYF
>TRBV6-2/TRBV6-3|TRBJ2-7|.|.
TGTGTCAGCAGTCAAGCCCACGAGCAGTACTTC
CVSSQAHEQYF
>TRBV5-5|TRBJ2-5|.|.
TGTGCCAGCAGCCCTGTTTCGGAGTGGGGCGTGGAGACCCAGTACTTC
CASSPVSEWGVETQYF
>TRBV6-5|TRBJ1-5|.|.
TGTGCCAGCAGCCCCTACCAGGGGAGTCATCAGCCCCAGCATTTT
CASSPYQGSHQPQHF
>TRBV9|TRBJ2-3|.|.
TGTGCCAGCAGCGTAGTGGGGACACACACAGATACGCAGTATTTT
CASSVVGTHTDTQYF
>TRBV19|TRBJ2-3|TRBD2|once
TGTGCCAGTAGTAGTAGCGGGGTACGCACAGATACGCAGTATTTT
CASSSSGVRTDTQYF
>TRBV18|TRBJ1-2|.|.
TGTGCCAGCTCACCAGTCGGGGAAGTGCGCTATGGCTACACCTTC
CASSPVGEVRYGYTF
>TRBV7-2|TRBJ2-3|.|.
TGTGCCAGCAGCCTACTAAGAGCGCCTACAGATACGCAGTATTTT
CASSLLRAPTDTQYF
>TRBV3-1/TRBV3-2|TRBJ2-7|.|.
TGTGCCAGCAGCCCCGCAGGGACCTACGAGCAGTACTTC
CASSPAGTYEQYF
>TRBV12-3/TRBV12-4|TRBJ1-1|.|.
TGTGCCAGCAGCCAACAGATGAACACTGAAGCTTTCTTT
CASSQQMNTEAFF
>TRBV4-1|TRBJ1-2|.|.
TGCGCCAGCAGCCAAGACTCGGTCGCCGTTTATGGCTACACCTTC
CASSQDSVAVYGYTF
>TRBV19|TRBJ1-4|.|once
TGTGCCAGTAGTCCCCAGGACGGAGGGAACGAAAAACTGTTTTTT
CASSPQDGGNEKLFF
>TRBV29-1|TRBJ2-3|TRBD2|.
TGCAGCGTTGTACTAGCGGGGGGCTCAGATACGCAGTATTTT
CSVVLAGGSDTQYF
>TRBV30|TRBJ2-7|.|.
TGTGCCTGGAGGTGGAGCAGCTTGGAGCAGTACTTC
CAWRWSSLEQYF
>TRBV4-2|TRBJ2-5|.|.
TGTGCCAGCAGCCAAAGCGAGACCCAGTACTTC
CASSQSETQYF
>TRBV2|TRBJ2-1|TRBD2|.
TGTGCCAGCAGGGCTAGCGGGGGGGCCTATAATGAGCAGTTCTTC
CASRASGGAYNEQFF
>TRBV5-5|TRBJ2-2|.|.
TGTGCCAGCAATAAGGGTGCGGTCCCTAAGGGGGCCGGGGAGCTGTTTTTT
CASNKGAVPKGAGELFF
>TRBV6-2/TRBV6-3|TRBJ1-1|.|.
TGTGCCAGCAGCCGACAGGACACTGAAGCTTTCTTT
CASSRQDTEAFF
>TRBV5-1|TRBJ2-5|.|.
TGCGCCAGCAGCCGGGCGGGACTCCTAGGAGAGACCCAGTACTTC
CASSRAGLLGETQYF
>TRBV5-1|TRBJ2-7|TRBD1|.
TGCGCCAGCAGCTCGGAAGGGACAGGCCTTTCGGAGCAGTACTTC
CASSSEGTGLSEQYF
>TRBV6-5|TRBJ1-4|TRBD1|.
TGTGCCAGCATTCCGCCCGGGACAGGGGAAAAACTGTTTTTT
CASIPPGTGEKLFF
>TRBV19|TRBJ1-2|.|.
TGTGCCAGTAGTATCCAAATACGGTTGGTTGCCCAGGGAAACTATGGCTACACCTTC
CASSIQIRLVAQGNYGYTF
>TRBV11-2|TRBJ2-3|.|.
TGTGCCAGCAGCTTTAATCTCGGGGTAGCGCCGGATACGCAGTATTTT
CASSFNLGVAPDTQYF
>TRBV6-5|TRBJ1-2|TRBD1|.
TGTGCCAGTAACGGACAGGGGAAATATGGCTACACCTTC
CASNGQGKYGYTF
>TRBV7-2|TRBJ2-5|.|.
TGTGCCAGCAGCAGGAGCGGGCCACAAGAGACCCAGTACTTC
CASSRSGPQETQYF